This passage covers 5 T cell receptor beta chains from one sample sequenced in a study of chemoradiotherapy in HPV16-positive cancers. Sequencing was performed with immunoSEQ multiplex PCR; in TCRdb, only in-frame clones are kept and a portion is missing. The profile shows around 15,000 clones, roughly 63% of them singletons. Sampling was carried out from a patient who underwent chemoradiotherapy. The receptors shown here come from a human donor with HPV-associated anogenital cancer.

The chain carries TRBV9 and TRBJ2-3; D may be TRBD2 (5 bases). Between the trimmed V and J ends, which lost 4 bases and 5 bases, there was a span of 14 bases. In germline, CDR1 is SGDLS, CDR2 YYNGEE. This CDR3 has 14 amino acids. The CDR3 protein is CASSLRLAGDTQYF. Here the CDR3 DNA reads TGTGCCAGCAGCCTCCGTCTGGCGGGAGATACGCAGTATTTT.

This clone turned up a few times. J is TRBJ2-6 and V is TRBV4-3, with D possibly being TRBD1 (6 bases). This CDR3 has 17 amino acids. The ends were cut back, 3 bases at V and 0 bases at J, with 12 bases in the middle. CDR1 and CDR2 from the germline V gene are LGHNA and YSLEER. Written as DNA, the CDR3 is TGCGCCAGCAGCCATAGGGACACCTCCTCTGGGGCCAACGTCCTGACTTTC. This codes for CASSHRDTSSGANVLTF.

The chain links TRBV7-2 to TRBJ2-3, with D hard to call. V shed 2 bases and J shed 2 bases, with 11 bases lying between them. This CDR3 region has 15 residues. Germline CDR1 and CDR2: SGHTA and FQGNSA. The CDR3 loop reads CASSLKLGNTDTQYF. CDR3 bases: TGTGCCAGCAGCTTAAAGCTGGGAAACACAGATACGCAGTATTTT.

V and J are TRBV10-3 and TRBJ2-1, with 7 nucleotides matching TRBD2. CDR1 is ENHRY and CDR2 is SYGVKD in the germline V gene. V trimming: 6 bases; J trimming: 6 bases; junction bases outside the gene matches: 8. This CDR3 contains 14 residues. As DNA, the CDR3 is TGTGCCATCAGCCCCGGGACTAAAAGCAATGAGCAGTTCTTC. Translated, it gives CAISPGTKSNEQFF.

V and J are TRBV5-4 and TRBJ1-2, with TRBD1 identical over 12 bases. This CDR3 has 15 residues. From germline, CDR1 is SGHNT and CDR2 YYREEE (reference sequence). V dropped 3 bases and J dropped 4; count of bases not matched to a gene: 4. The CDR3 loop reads CASSWDRGQGYGYTF. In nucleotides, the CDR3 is TGTGCCAGCAGCTGGGACAGGGGGCAAGGCTATGGCTACACCTTC.